These 3 T cell receptor beta chains share one sample of origin, sequenced in a study of cytomegalovirus exposure and HLA in healthy donors. The PCR ran on 60 Vbeta and 13 Jbeta primers. Sequencing used immunoSEQ multiplex PCR; TCRdb keeps in-frame clones, though not all of them. The sample has 90,000 to 150,000 clones, roughly 70% seen once. The sample consisted of PBMCs. The receptors shown here come from a woman aged 40-49 years in good health and CMV-seropositive.

The rearrangement links TRBV5-1 to TRBJ2-3; D is unclear. In germline, CDR1 is SGHRS, CDR2 YFSETQ. V lost 0 bases and J 0 bases, leaving 5 bases between the germline ends. The CDR3 runs to 14 residues. This chain's CDR3 is CASSLGYSTDTQYF. Here the CDR3 DNA reads TGCGCCAGCAGCTTGGGTTATAGCACAGATACGCAGTATTTT.

The chain carries TRBV29-1 and TRBJ1-2; 7 positions match TRBD1. The V gene end was trimmed by 3 bases and the J gene end by 8 bases; junction bases not matched to a gene: 9. Germline values: CDR1 SQVTM, CDR2 ANQGSEA. The CDR3 loop spans 13 amino acids. For the CDR3, the DNA is TGCAGCGTTGATTGGGACAGATCTCCCGGCTACACCTTC. Its protein is CSVDWDRSPGYTF.

V is TRBV7-7 and J is TRBJ1-6; 7 bases line up with TRBD1. The CDR3 extends over 20 amino acids. The germline V gene has CDR1 SSHAT and CDR2 FNYEAQ (reference sequence). Trimming removed 7 bases from V and 3 bases from J; junction bases left unmatched: 21. Written as DNA, the CDR3 is TGTGCCAGCACCCCAGGGACAGCGAGAAAGGATTCCTTCTATAATTCACCCCTCCACTTT. Encoded protein: CASTPGTARKDSFYNSPLHF.